Presented here are 32 T cell receptor beta chains from one specimen sequenced in a study of T cell changes during pregnancy in multiple sclerosis. TCRdb keeps only in-frame clones here, not all; method: immunoSEQ multiplex PCR. The table has roughly 48,000 clones, 88% seen once. Here the sequenced sample was CD4+ T cells from peripheral blood mononuclear cells, taken in the second trimester of pregnancy. All receptors come from a female donor with multiple sclerosis, enrolled in a pregnancy study.

The V and J genes are TRBV9 and TRBJ2-7, with 9 nucleotides matching TRBD1. The CDR3 covers 14 residues. In germline, CDR1 is SGDLS, CDR2 YYNGEE. The V segment lost 4 bases and the J segment 3 bases; nucleotides outside the gene matches: 5. The CDR3 bases are TGTGCCAGCAGCCCACGGACAGGGGTCTACGAGCAGTACTTC. Protein: CASSPRTGVYEQYF. Full variable domain (missing parts from reference TRBV9 and TRBJ2-7): DSGVTQTPKHLITATGQRVTLRCSPRSGDLSVYWYQQSLDQGLQFLIQYYNGEERAKGNILERFSAQQFPDLHSELNLSSLELGDSALYFCASSPRTGVYEQYFGPGTRLTVT.

The chain has TRBV5-5 and TRBJ2-1; TRBD2 matches 10 bases. The germline V gene has CDR1 SGHKS and CDR2 YYEKEE (reference sequence). This CDR3 has 15 residues. V dropped 2 bases and J dropped 8; count of bases not matched to a gene: 7. The CDR3 sequence: CASSLAGGPLYEQFF. The CDR3 nucleotides read TGTGCCAGCAGCTTAGCGGGAGGGCCCCTCTATGAGCAGTTCTTC. Full variable domain (rest looked up from reference TRBV5-5 and TRBJ2-1): DAGVTQSPTHLIKTRGQQVTLRCSPISGHKSVSWYQQVLGQGPQFIFQYYEKEERGRGNFPDRFSARQFPNYSSELNVNALLLGDSALYLCASSLAGGPLYEQFFGPGTRLTVL.

The chain recombines TRBV7-3 with TRBJ2-1; D perhaps matches TRBD2 (6 bases). Trimming took off 6 bases at V and 4 bases at J, with 22 bases between the two ends. Germline assignment: CDR1 SGHTA and CDR2 FQGTGA. This CDR3 has 17 residues. The chain's CDR3 is CASRGSGTAGTYNEQFF. The CDR3 DNA sequence: TGTGCCAGCAGGGGATCCGGGACTGCTGGGACTTACAATGAGCAGTTCTTC.

The chain carries TRBV7-6 and TRBJ2-7; D gene ambiguous. Germline V lookup: CDR1 SGHVS, CDR2 FNYEAQ. The germline V and J ends were trimmed by 5 bases and 4 bases, with 9 bases remaining between them. The CDR3 runs to 12 residues. CDR3 sequence: CASSLSQYEQYF. In DNA, the CDR3 is TGTGCCAGCAGCCTATCACAGTACGAGCAGTACTTC. The full variable domain, in which reference TRBV7-6 and TRBJ2-7 provide the parts outside the CDR3, is GAGVSQSPRYKVTKRGQDVALRCDPISGHVSLYWYRQALGQGPEFLTYFNYEAQQDKSGLPNDRFSAERPEGSISTLTIQRTEQRDSAMYRCASSLSQYEQYFGPGTRLTVT.

The genes are TRBV6-6 and TRBJ1-1, with a tentative D call TRBD1 (5 bases). Germline assignment: CDR1 MNHNY and CDR2 SVGAGI (reference sequence). V lost 7 bases to trimming and J lost 5 bases, with 8 bases between them. The CDR3 consists of 11 residues. This CDR3 is CASNGGTEAFF. The DNA of the CDR3 is TGTGCCAGCAATGGGGGGACTGAAGCTTTCTTT.

The chain uses TRBV27 and TRBJ1-2, with a tentative D call TRBD1 (5 bases). The CDR3 consists of 14 residues. With 4 bases removed from V and 6 bases from J, the gap between germline ends came to 15 bases. Germline V CDR1 and CDR2: MNHEY, SMNVEV (reference sequence). In DNA, the CDR3 is TGTGCCAGCAGTTCCCCTGACAGAATGAATGGCTACACCTTC. This sequence encodes CASSSPDRMNGYTF.

The rearrangement links TRBV6-6 to TRBJ2-7; 7 nucleotides line up with TRBD2. Germline loops: CDR1 MNHNY, CDR2 SVGAGI (reference sequence). This CDR3 has 13 amino acids. The V segment lost 6 bases and the J segment 6 bases; nucleotides outside the gene matches: 8. The CDR3 DNA follows: TGTGCCAGCAGCCCTAGCGGCCCCTCCGAGCAGTACTTC. Translated: CASSPSGPSEQYF.

V is TRBV10-3 and J is TRBJ1-1; unclear D gene. The ends were cut back, 6 bases at V and 0 bases at J, with 8 bases in the middle. The CDR3 contains 13 residues. Germline-derived CDR1 and CDR2 are ENHRY and SYGVKD. The CDR3 spells CAIRTVMNTEAFF. The CDR3 region has the DNA TGTGCCATCAGGACTGTTATGAACACTGAAGCTTTCTTT.

The chain joins TRBV9 to TRBJ1-3, with 7 bases aligning to TRBD1. V lost 0 bases, J lost 0 bases, and 3 bases stayed unmatched. Germline CDR1 is SGDLS and CDR2 is YYNGEE. There are 16 residues in the CDR3. CDR3 coding DNA: TGTGCCAGCAGCGTAGCCGGGACAGCCTCTGGAAACACCATATATTTT. Translated: CASSVAGTASGNTIYF.

The chain couples TRBV29-1 to TRBJ2-2; 8 bases fit TRBD1. Germline values: CDR1 SQVTM, CDR2 ANQGSEA. Trimming took 0 bases from V and 6 from J; bases not matched to a gene: 15. This CDR3 spans 18 amino acids. The CDR3 spells CSVEDRAGGLIGAGELFF. For the CDR3, the DNA is TGCAGCGTTGAAGATCGGGCAGGGGGCCTGATCGGGGCCGGGGAGCTGTTTTTT.

V gene TRBV6-6 combines with J gene TRBJ2-7, with 9 nucleotides matching TRBD1. V dropped 6 bases and J dropped 0; count of bases not matched to a gene: 6. Germline lookup yields CDR1 MNHNY and CDR2 SVGAGI (reference sequence). This CDR3 region has 15 residues. The CDR3 DNA reads TGTGCCAGCAGCCGGGACAGGGCCCTCTCCTACGAGCAGTACTTC. This encodes CASSRDRALSYEQYF.

V gene TRBV9 combines with J gene TRBJ1-3; 12 bases agree with TRBD1. Germline V gene lookup returns CDR1 SGDLS and CDR2 YYNGEE. The V and J ends lost 4 bases and 2 bases, in that order; junction bases with no gene match: 4. The CDR3 has 16 amino acids. The CDR3 nucleotides read TGTGCCAGCAGCTCGGGACAGGGGGCGACTGGAAACACCATATATTTT. Protein product: CASSSGQGATGNTIYF.

The chain links TRBV5-5 to TRBJ1-4; D remains ambiguous. Trimming stripped 0 bases from V and 0 bases from J, with 12 bases between. This CDR3 region has 17 residues. In germline, CDR1 is SGHKS, CDR2 YYEKEE (reference sequence). Here the CDR3 DNA reads TGTGCCAGCAGCTTGGGGGCAGAACTTGCAACTAATGAAAAACTGTTTTTT. It translates to CASSLGAELATNEKLFF.

The chain uses TRBV30 and TRBJ1-3; 9 positions match TRBD1. The V gene end was trimmed by 5 bases and the J gene end by 1 base; junction bases not matched to a gene: 15. The V gene's germline CDR1 is GTSNPN and CDR2 SVGIG (reference sequence). The length of the CDR3 is 18 residues. CDR3 region: CAWDPGQGFFRSGNTIYF. DNA for the CDR3: TGTGCCTGGGATCCGGGACAGGGTTTCTTTCGGTCTGGAAACACCATATATTTT.

CDR3 region: CASSFLTGDTTNYGYTF. The CDR3 DNA reads as TGTGCCAGCAGCTTTCTCACAGGGGACACCACTAACTATGGCTACACCTTC. This chain connects TRBV5-6 to TRBJ1-2; 7 nucleotides match TRBD1. The CDR3 is 17 residues long. The ends lost 2 bases at V and 0 bases at J; junction bases unmatched: 10. Germline V lookup: CDR1 SGHDT, CDR2 YYEEEE.

V gene TRBV7-2 combines with J gene TRBJ2-2; 10 bases match TRBD2. Germline values: CDR1 SGHTA, CDR2 FQGNSA. The CDR3 contains 14 residues. Germline trimming cut 5 bases from V and 6 bases from J; bases unmatched to any gene: 3. CDR3 loop: CASSRTSGAGELFF. The CDR3 nucleotides are TGTGCCAGCAGCCGCACTAGCGGGGCCGGGGAGCTGTTTTTT.

V is TRBV19 and J is TRBJ1-2, with a possible D match to TRBD1 (5 bases). Between the trimmed V and J ends, which lost 6 bases and 7 bases, there was a span of 15 bases. Germline V CDR1 and CDR2: LNHDA, SQIVND (reference sequence). This CDR3 has 13 residues. The chain's CDR3 is CASSTGVQRGYTF. DNA for the CDR3: TGTGCCAGTAGCACGGGGGTTCAGCGTGGCTACACCTTC.

The V gene is TRBV2, the J gene TRBJ2-7; TRBD2 is a possible D gene (6 bases). There are 13 residues in the CDR3. V shed 6 bases and J shed 1 base, with 10 bases lying between them. In germline, CDR1 is SNHLY, CDR2 FYNNEI. The CDR3 region is CASSRDLSYEQYF. CDR3 DNA sequence: TGTGCCAGCAGCCGGGACTTGTCCTACGAGCAGTACTTC.

This chain links TRBV5-1 with TRBJ2-1; TRBD2 aligns across 7 bases. CDR3 length: 16 residues. Per the germline V gene, CDR1 is SGHRS and CDR2 is YFSETQ. The V gene end was trimmed by 1 base and the J gene end by 3 bases; junction bases not matched to a gene: 7. This CDR3 is CASSLWGEGHYNEQFF. The DNA for the CDR3 is TGCGCCAGCAGCTTGTGGGGGGAGGGCCACTACAATGAGCAGTTCTTC.

The V call is TRBV11-2, the J call TRBJ2-3, with a tentative D call TRBD1 (6 bases). V lost 4 bases and J lost 0, with 11 bases in between. Germline V CDR1 and CDR2: SGHAT, FQNNGV. There are 15 residues in the CDR3. The CDR3 nucleotides are TGTGCCAGCAGCTCGACAGGAAGGAGCACAGATACGCAGTATTTT. It encodes CASSSTGRSTDTQYF.

This chain connects TRBV30 to TRBJ2-5; D is uncertain. There are 13 residues in the CDR3. Deletions cut 4 bases from V and 4 bases from J, with 13 bases between. The germline CDR1 and CDR2 sequences are GTSNPN and SVGIG (reference sequence). The CDR3 spells CAWTFGRLETQYF. Here the CDR3 DNA reads TGTGCCTGGACCTTCGGCAGGTTAGAGACCCAGTACTTC.

This clone appeared a few times. The CDR3 spells CASSPATRGGVNTEAFF. CDR3 DNA: TGTGCCAGTAGTCCAGCTACTAGGGGAGGAGTGAACACTGAAGCTTTCTTT. The chain carries TRBV19 and TRBJ1-1, with D perhaps TRBD1 (5 bases). This CDR3 is built from 17 residues. Germline loops: CDR1 LNHDA, CDR2 SQIVND (reference sequence). Deletions cut 5 bases from V and 0 bases from J, with 19 bases between. Together with reference TRBV19 and TRBJ1-1, the CDR3 gives the full variable domain: DGGITQSPKYLFRKEGQNVTLSCEQNLNHDAMYWYRQDPGQGLRLIYYSQIVNDFQKGDIAEGYSVSREKKESFPLTVTSAQKNPTAFYLCASSPATRGGVNTEAFFGQGTRLTVV.

This chain uses TRBV6-1 with TRBJ2-2; the D gene is possibly TRBD1 (6 bases). The germline CDR1 and CDR2 sequences are MNHNS and SASEGT. The CDR3 spans 13 residues. Trimming removed 6 bases at V and 4 bases at J, with 9 bases between. The CDR3 region is CASSGRGTGELFF. CDR3 sequence (DNA): TGTGCCAGCAGCGGCAGGGGCACCGGGGAGCTGTTTTTT.

The chain employs TRBV30 and TRBJ1-6; the match to TRBD1 covers 9 bases. The CDR3 is made up of 16 amino acids. Germline CDR1 and CDR2: GTSNPN and SVGIG (reference sequence). Trimming cost V 3 bases and J 4 bases; bases outside gene matches: 7. CDR3 in DNA: TGTGCCTGGAGACTCCCGGACAGGGGTTATAATTCACCCCTCCACTTT. This gives the protein CAWRLPDRGYNSPLHF.

This chain connects TRBV19 to TRBJ1-5; 11 bases agree with TRBD1. This CDR3 has 15 amino acids. With V trimmed by 5 bases and J by 5 bases, 5 bases remained unmatched. Germline loops: CDR1 LNHDA, CDR2 SQIVND (reference sequence). The CDR3 coding sequence is TGTGCCAGTAGTCCGAGGACAGGGGGCTATCAGCCCCAGCATTTT. Translating gives CASSPRTGGYQPQHF. Looking up the rest from reference TRBV19 and TRBJ1-5 gives the full variable domain: DGGITQSPKYLFRKEGQNVTLSCEQNLNHDAMYWYRQDPGQGLRLIYYSQIVNDFQKGDIAEGYSVSREKKESFPLTVTSAQKNPTAFYLCASSPRTGGYQPQHFGDGTRLSIL.

The chain combines TRBV28 with TRBJ2-7, with TRBD1 as a possible D gene (6 bases). The ends were cut back, 9 bases at V and 2 bases at J, with 14 bases in the middle. CDR1 is MDHEN and CDR2 is SYDVKM in the germline V gene. The CDR3 runs to 13 residues. DNA of the CDR3: TGTGCCAGTAACCGGGACACTACCTACGAGCAGTACTTC. Protein product: CASNRDTTYEQYF.

The genes are TRBV9 and TRBJ2-7; D is possibly TRBD1 (6 bases). V was clipped by 2 bases and J by 0 bases, with 9 bases between them. CDR1 is SGDLS and CDR2 is YYNGEE in the germline V gene. This CDR3 is 14 amino acids long. This chain's CDR3 is CASSVTGSSYEQYF. For the CDR3, the DNA is TGTGCCAGCAGCGTTACAGGGTCCTCCTACGAGCAGTACTTC.

In its sample, this clone was seen once. V and J are TRBV28 and TRBJ2-1; D might be TRBD1 (6 bases). Germline-derived CDR1 and CDR2 are MDHEN and SYDVKM. Trimming took off 6 bases at V and 0 bases at J, with 9 bases between the two ends. CDR3 length: 14 residues. The CDR3 DNA reads TGTGCCAGCAGAATACAGGGCTCCTACAATGAGCAGTTCTTC. Its translation: CASRIQGSYNEQFF.

The rearrangement links TRBV10-3 to TRBJ2-5; tentatively, D is TRBD2 (6 bases). CDR1 and CDR2 (germline): ENHRY, SYGVKD. V was shortened by 3 bases and J by 2 bases, with 7 bases between the two germline ends. The CDR3 sequence is 13 residues long. Here the CDR3 reads CAISDSGQETQYF. The CDR3 DNA follows: TGTGCCATCAGTGATAGCGGACAAGAGACCCAGTACTTC.

Only one count was recorded for this clone. The chain is built from TRBV12-5 and TRBJ2-7; maybe TRBD2 (5 bases). CDR1 is LGHNT, CDR2 FRNRAP, per germline. The CDR3 spans 13 residues. The V end was cut by 3 bases, the J end by 6 bases, with 12 bases between. CDR3 DNA: TGTGCTAGTGGTTTTCAGGAGGAGGTCGAGCAGTACTTC. Its translation is CASGFQEEVEQYF.

The chain joins TRBV25-1 to TRBJ2-7; the match to TRBD1 covers 7 bases. The germline gives CDR1 MGHDK, CDR2 SYGVNS. V dropped 6 bases and J dropped 7; count of bases not matched to a gene: 18. The CDR3 sequence is 16 residues long. CDR3: CASSLTYGVGGREQYF. For the CDR3, the DNA is TGTGCCAGCAGCCTTACGTATGGTGTAGGGGGCAGGGAGCAGTACTTC.

The V call is TRBV5-6, the J call TRBJ1-2, with a weak D call TRBD1 (5 bases). Trimming pared 1 base from V and 4 bases from J, leaving 8 bases between. The CDR3 sequence is 13 residues long. CDR1 SGHDT and CDR2 YYEEEE come from the germline V gene. Here the CDR3 DNA reads TGTGCCAGCAGCTTGCAGGGCGCCTATGGCTACACCTTC. Translation: CASSLQGAYGYTF.